The 19 T cell receptor beta chains reported below all come from one sample, sequenced in a study of response to subunit inactivated influenza vaccine. Via MiXCR, TCRdb re-called the RT-PCR reads, giving one row per CDR3 protein. The profile shows more than 250,000 distinct CDR3 sequences, 21% of them singletons. The source material was PBMCs from blood, sampled around 22 months after vaccination. Receptors originate from a man aged 50-75 years who received an inactivated influenza vaccine.

The V gene is TRBV10-3, the J gene TRBJ1-2, with TRBD1 matching 10 bases. The V and J ends lost 7 bases and 2 bases, in that order; junction bases with no gene match: 22. CDR1 and CDR2 from the germline V gene are ENHRY and SYGVKD. The CDR3 spans 20 residues. The chain's CDR3 is CAINPRGTTGTGVSNYGYTF. The CDR3 bases are TGTGCCATCAACCCGAGAGGGACAACCGGGACAGGGGTTTCCAACTATGGCTACACCTTC.

The chain joins TRBV29-1 to TRBJ2-7, with 7 bases matching TRBD1. The CDR3 runs to 13 residues. In germline, CDR1 is SQVTM, CDR2 ANQGSEA. Unmatched junction bases numbered 8, after V lost 7 bases and J lost 2 bases. As DNA, the CDR3 is TGCAGCGCAGTAAGGGACAGCACCTACGAGCAGTACTTC. Residues: CSAVRDSTYEQYF.

There are a few counts of this clonotype. The rearrangement joins TRBV6-6 to TRBJ2-2; no firm D call. The germline V and J ends were trimmed by 1 base and 7 bases, with 10 bases remaining between them. Germline-derived CDR1 and CDR2 are MNHNY and SVGAGI (reference sequence). The CDR3 is 14 amino acids. CDR3 protein: CASSYFGEGGELFF. The CDR3 DNA reads TGTGCCAGCAGTTACTTTGGGGAAGGCGGGGAGCTGTTTTTT.

The V call is TRBV6-5, the J call TRBJ1-1; 8 bases align to TRBD1. This CDR3 is built from 13 residues. V was pared by 5 bases and J by 7 bases, with 6 bases of the junction left unmatched. Germline CDR1 reads MNHEY; CDR2 reads SVGAGI. CDR3 bases: TGTGCCAGCAGTATCGACAGGGGAGGTGAAGCTTTCTTT. Translation: CASSIDRGGEAFF.

This clonotype was seen more than once but under ten times. This chain links TRBV11-2 with TRBJ2-3; D could derive from TRBD1 or TRBD2 (5 bases each). This CDR3 region has 14 residues. Trimming stripped 2 bases from V and 6 bases from J, with 12 bases between. Germline V gene lookup returns CDR1 SGHAT and CDR2 FQNNGV. CDR3 sequence: CASSLTRGVDTQYF. In DNA, the CDR3 is TGTGCCAGCAGCTTAACTCGAGGGGTGGATACGCAGTATTTT.

The chain employs TRBV20-1 and TRBJ2-5, with 12 bases fitting TRBD2. The ends lost 6 bases at V and 5 bases at J; junction bases unmatched: 7. From germline, CDR1 is DFQATT and CDR2 SNEGSKA (reference sequence). This CDR3 is 14 amino acids long. CDR3 coding DNA: TGCAGTGCCCACCGACTAGCGGGAGTGGAGACCCAGTACTTC. It encodes CSAHRLAGVETQYF.

The chain carries TRBV7-2 and TRBJ2-3; D is ambiguous. Deletions cut 8 bases from V and 6 bases from J, with 9 bases between. The CDR3 spans 11 residues. Germline assignment: CDR1 SGHTA and CDR2 FQGNSA. The DNA of the CDR3 is TGTGCCAGCTCAACCGGGGATACGCAGTATTTT. This gives the protein CASSTGDTQYF. The full variable domain, in which reference TRBV7-2 and TRBJ2-3 provide the parts outside the CDR3, is GAGVSQSPSNKVTEKGKDVELRCDPISGHTALYWYRQSLGQGLEFLIYFQGNSAPDKSGLPSDRFSAERTGGSVSTLTIQRTQQEDSAVYLCASSTGDTQYFGPGTRLTVL.

This chain links TRBV6-5 with TRBJ2-7; either TRBD1 or TRBD2 may supply D (6 bases each). Per the germline V gene, CDR1 is MNHEY and CDR2 is SVGAGI. This CDR3 is built from 14 residues. V was pared by 2 bases and J by 2 bases, with 10 bases between. CDR3 coding DNA: TGTGCCAGCAGTTACGGCGGGACAACCTACGAGCAGTACTTC. Encoded protein: CASSYGGTTYEQYF.

The chain is built from TRBV19 and TRBJ2-7; D assignment may be TRBD1 or TRBD2 (5 bases each). Deletions cut 5 bases from V and 0 bases from J, with 20 bases between. Germline V lookup: CDR1 LNHDA, CDR2 SQIVND (reference sequence). This CDR3 is 17 amino acids long. The CDR3 nucleotides read TGTGCCAGTAGTGCTGGATCCGGGGCCCTCCGCTCCTACGAGCAGTACTTC. Amino acids: CASSAGSGALRSYEQYF.

The V and J genes are TRBV4-3 and TRBJ2-1; 8 nucleotides match TRBD2. The ends lost 1 base at V and 2 bases at J; junction bases unmatched: 4. Germline lookup yields CDR1 LGHNA and CDR2 YSLEER. The CDR3 length is 16 residues. The CDR3 DNA reads as TGCGCCAGCAGCCAAGTGGCGGGAGGCCCCTACAATGAGCAGTTCTTC. Its protein is CASSQVAGGPYNEQFF.

This clonotype was counted only a few times. Here the CDR3 DNA reads TGTGCCAGCAGTGAAGCGTACTCTGGAAACACCATATATTTT. Translating it yields CASSEAYSGNTIYF. The chain employs TRBV2 and TRBJ1-3, with no clear D. V shed 0 bases and J shed 0 bases, with 3 bases lying between them. Germline V CDR1 and CDR2: SNHLY, FYNNEI. The CDR3 spans 14 residues.

This clonotype is a singleton in its sample. The CDR3 here is CASSGTPYEQYF. The CDR3 DNA reads TGTGCCAGCAGTGGGACACCCTACGAGCAGTACTTC. The genes are TRBV6-2 or TRBV6-3 and TRBJ2-7; D may be TRBD1 (6 bases). The germline V gene encodes CDR1 MNHEY and CDR2 SVGEGT. This CDR3 has 12 residues. V gave up 5 bases and J gave up 2 bases, with 7 bases separating them.

In its sample, this clonotype was seen a few times. CDR3 residues: CASIETSGAYNEQFF. CDR3 coding DNA: TGTGCCAGCATAGAAACTAGCGGGGCCTACAATGAGCAGTTCTTC. The gene calls are TRBV2 and TRBJ2-1, with 10 bases matching TRBD2. The V segment lost 7 bases and the J segment 2 bases; nucleotides outside the gene matches: 5. This CDR3 contains 15 residues. Per the germline V gene, CDR1 is SNHLY and CDR2 is FYNNEI.

This clonotype was seen a handful of times. The rearrangement joins TRBV12-3 or TRBV12-4 to TRBJ1-5; D gene uncertain. This CDR3 comprises 18 residues. Trimming took 1 base from V and 0 from J, leaving 16 bases between them. Here the CDR3 reads CASSLGVPLFSSNQPQHF. CDR3 nucleotide sequence: TGTGCCAGCAGTTTAGGGGTACCGCTGTTTAGTAGCAATCAGCCCCAGCATTTT.

The genes are TRBV7-2 and TRBJ2-2; 9 bases are shared with TRBD2. The CDR3 loop spans 16 amino acids. The V segment lost 2 bases and the J segment 0 bases; nucleotides outside the gene matches: 1. CDR1 SGHTA and CDR2 FQGNSA come from the germline V gene. CDR3 nucleotide sequence: TGTGCCAGCAGCTTACGCGGGGGGGCGAACACCGGGGAGCTGTTTTTT. Amino acid sequence: CASSLRGGANTGELFF.

This clonotype was recorded a few times. This rearrangement joins TRBV12-3 or TRBV12-4 to TRBJ2-2; perhaps TRBD2 as D (5 bases). The CDR3 consists of 14 residues. Trimming stripped 0 bases from V and 7 bases from J, with 9 bases between. CDR3 DNA: TGTGCCAGCAGTTTAGCTCCGAGGGTCGGGGAGCTGTTTTTT. Translation gives CASSLAPRVGELFF.

This clonotype was found a few times. The V gene is TRBV20-1, the J gene TRBJ1-5, with TRBD1 matching 9 bases. The germline CDR1 and CDR2 sequences are DFQATT and SNEGSKA (reference sequence). V lost 3 bases, J lost 4 bases, and 7 bases stayed unmatched. This CDR3 contains 15 residues. The CDR3 is CSARLAGTGNQPQHF. The CDR3 nucleotides read TGCAGTGCTAGGCTAGCCGGGACAGGGAATCAGCCCCAGCATTTT.

Many counts were recorded for this clonotype. The chain couples TRBV11-2 to TRBJ1-3, with D perhaps TRBD1 (5 bases). The V gene lost 1 base and the J gene lost 2 bases, with 12 bases spanning the gap. The germline V gene has CDR1 SGHAT and CDR2 FQNNGV. This CDR3 comprises 16 residues. CDR3 DNA: TGTGCCAGCAGCTTAGTCCCAGGGAACGCTGGAAACACCATATATTTT. It yields the protein CASSLVPGNAGNTIYF.

J is TRBJ2-7 and V is TRBV11-2, with D perhaps given as TRBD1 or TRBD2 (7 bases each). The CDR3 has 14 residues. Germline V gene lookup returns CDR1 SGHAT and CDR2 FQNNGV. V lost 5 bases and J 6 bases, leaving 17 bases between the germline ends. The CDR3 bases are TGTGCCAGCAGCGGATTCAGGGGGGGTCTCGAGCAGTACTTC. Amino acid sequence: CASSGFRGGLEQYF.